This is a list of T cell receptor beta chains from one sample in a study of blood T cell repertoires in COVID-19. The method was immunoSEQ multiplex PCR; TCRdb's version includes in-frame clones alone and lacks a portion of them. The table has some 140,000 clones, more than 75% seen once. The specimen was peripheral blood. The receptors come from a woman in her seventies with COVID-19, enrolled during active disease. Both conserved end residues are part of each CDR3. Each record gives: clone size, V gene, J gene, D gene, CDR3 DNA, CDR3 protein. The D gene is left open where the match is weak. Size tells how often a clone was seen (once, few, many) or the class of an expanded clone, and some rows leave it out.

-,TRBV5-1,TRBJ1-2,TRBD1,TGCGCCAGCAGCTTGGGACAGGGGGCGACATATGGCTACACCTTC,CASSLGQGATYGYTF
-,TRBV2,TRBJ2-5,TRBD2,TGTGCCAGCGGGGGACTAGCCCGGGAGACCCAGTACTTC,CASGGLARETQYF
-,TRBV6-5,TRBJ1-2,-,TGTGCCAGCAGTTCTCCGAGTGCCGCTAACTATGGCTACACCTTC,CASSSPSAANYGYTF
once,TRBV10-3,TRBJ2-3,TRBD2,TGTGCCATCAGTGACCCGGGGAGCGGGGGCCATAGCACAGATACGCAGTATTTT,CAISDPGSGGHSTDTQYF
-,TRBV5-1,TRBJ1-4,-,TGCGCCAGCAGCTTAAACAGGCCTAATGAAAAACTGTTTTTT,CASSLNRPNEKLFF
-,TRBV5-4,TRBJ2-3,TRBD2,TGTGCCAGCACCAAGCGGGGGGCCACAGATACGCAGTATTTT,CASTKRGATDTQYF
-,TRBV18,TRBJ1-1,-,TGTGCCAGCTCAGGACAGATGAACACTGAAGCTTTCTTT,CASSGQMNTEAFF
-,TRBV9,TRBJ1-3,-,TGTGCCAGCAGTAACAGCGGAAACTCTGGAAACACCATATATTTT,CASSNSGNSGNTIYF
-,TRBV28,TRBJ2-7,-,TGTGCCAGCAGTGTACCCGGGGGGCATTCATACGAGCAGTACTTC,CASSVPGGHSYEQYF
-,TRBV5-1,TRBJ2-7,-,TGCGCCAGCAGCCCCCAGGGCCTCCCCTACGAGCAGTACTTC,CASSPQGLPYEQYF
once,TRBV2,TRBJ1-1,-,TGTGCCAGCACAGGGCACCTGAACACTGAAGCTTTCTTT,CASTGHLNTEAFF
few,TRBV6-2/TRBV6-3,TRBJ1-5,-,TGTGCCAGCAGTCCGGACAGACTGAGGTGGGGTTTCCAGCCCCAGCATTTT,CASSPDRLRWGFQPQHF
-,TRBV28,TRBJ1-5,-,TGTGCCAGCAGGGTCACAGGGTCGGGCAATCAGCCCCAGCATTTT,CASRVTGSGNQPQHF
-,TRBV6-2/TRBV6-3,TRBJ2-3,TRBD2,TGTGCCAGCAGTTACCGTACCCGGGGGGGCACAGATACGCAGTATTTT,CASSYRTRGGTDTQYF
-,TRBV5-4,TRBJ2-2,-,TGTGCCAGCAGCGTCAACCAGGGGTCCGCCGGGGAGCTGTTTTTT,CASSVNQGSAGELFF
-,TRBV11-2,TRBJ2-1,-,TGTGCCAGCAGCTTGAAAGGCGGGGGCAGTGGGGATGAGCAGTTCTTC,CASSLKGGGSGDEQFF
-,TRBV7-6,TRBJ2-1,TRBD1,TGTGCCAGCAGCTTAGGACAGGGGGCATCACATGAGCAGTTCTTC,CASSLGQGASHEQFF
-,TRBV5-4,TRBJ2-7,TRBD2,TGTGCCACCCGACTAGCGGGGAACTACGAGCAGTACTTC,CATRLAGNYEQYF
once,TRBV5-6,TRBJ2-1,-,TGTGCCAGCAGCTGGGGGGGCGCAGCCGGTGAGCAGTTCTTC,CASSWGGAAGEQFF
few,TRBV6-2/TRBV6-3,TRBJ2-4,-,TGTGCCAGCAGTTACGAAAACAGGGGGGGAAACATTCAGTACTTC,CASSYENRGGNIQYF
-,TRBV2,TRBJ1-2,-,TGTGCCAGCAGTGACAGGGGCTATGGCTACACCTTC,CASSDRGYGYTF
-,TRBV12-3/TRBV12-4,TRBJ1-2,-,TGTGCCAGCAGTTTTAAGAGGGTCGGCTACACCTTC,CASSFKRVGYTF
-,TRBV5-4,TRBJ2-2,TRBD2,TGTGCCAGCAGCGTGGGACTAGCGGGGGCGAACACCGGGGAGCTGTTTTTT,CASSVGLAGANTGELFF
-,TRBV5-1,TRBJ1-1,-,TGCGCCAGCAGCCAGGACAGGAACACTGAAGCTTTCTTT,CASSQDRNTEAFF
-,TRBV30,TRBJ1-1,-,TGTGCCTGGAGTGTTTCACCCAGGGTTGGACACCGGAACACTGAAGCTTTCTTT,CAWSVSPRVGHRNTEAFF
-,TRBV2,TRBJ2-5,TRBD1,TGTGCCAGCAGTGAACAGGGACAGCGCCAAGAGACCCAGTACTTC,CASSEQGQRQETQYF
-,TRBV28,TRBJ2-5,-,TGTGCCAGCAGTTCCCAGGGTATCGGTGAGACCCAGTACTTC,CASSSQGIGETQYF
-,TRBV29-1,TRBJ2-1,TRBD2,TGCAGCGTTGTAGGGGGGACTAGCGGTTACAATGAGCAGTTCTTC,CSVVGGTSGYNEQFF